The 29 T cell receptor beta chains listed next were all sequenced from one sample in a study of cytomegalovirus exposure and HLA in healthy donors. Amplification used 60 Vbeta primers and 13 Jbeta primers. Sequencing was performed with immunoSEQ multiplex PCR; in TCRdb, only in-frame clones are kept and a portion is missing. The sample records approximately 180,000 clones, roughly 76% being singletons. Sequenced material: PBMCs. These receptors all come from a woman under 30 in good health and CMV-seropositive.

The V gene is TRBV5-1, the J gene TRBJ2-2, with D possibly being TRBD1 (6 bases). V was cut by 0 bases and J by 2 bases, with 11 bases left in between. Germline V CDR1 and CDR2: SGHRS, YFSETQ. The CDR3 covers 16 residues. The CDR3 reads CASSLDGGLNTGELFF. The DNA of the CDR3 is TGCGCCAGCAGCTTGGATGGGGGCCTCAACACCGGGGAGCTGTTTTTT.

This clone has only one observation. This chain connects TRBV4-1 to TRBJ1-4; D is unclear. V was shortened by 2 bases and J by 8 bases, with 15 bases between the two germline ends. CDR1 is MGHRA and CDR2 is YSYEKL in the germline V gene. The CDR3 is 15 residues long. In DNA form, the CDR3 reads TGCGCCAGCAGCCAATCCGTCGGCTTCAGGGAAAAACTGTTTTTT. Protein product: CASSQSVGFREKLFF.

V gene TRBV19 combines with J gene TRBJ1-6; D unclear. V lost 2 bases to trimming and J lost 5 bases, with 7 bases between them. This CDR3 region has 14 residues. The germline V gene has CDR1 LNHDA and CDR2 SQIVND (reference sequence). This chain's CDR3 is CASSITGDNSPLHF. CDR3 DNA sequence: TGTGCCAGTAGTATAACCGGAGATAATTCACCCCTCCACTTT.

This clone has more than one count but fewer than ten. The chain is built from TRBV7-2 and TRBJ2-5; 13 positions match TRBD2. J was trimmed by 5 bases and V by 9 bases; bases with no gene match: 6. The CDR3 loop spans 14 amino acids. Germline loops: CDR1 SGHTA, CDR2 FQGNSA. Here the CDR3 DNA reads TGTGCCAGTTCGACTAGCGGGGGGCCCGAGACCCAGTACTTC. This gives the protein CASSTSGGPETQYF.

The V call is TRBV30, the J call TRBJ2-7, with 7 bases identical to TRBD1. V shed 2 bases, J shed 4 bases, and the junction held 2 bases outside the gene matches. Germline values: CDR1 GTSNPN, CDR2 SVGIG (reference sequence). The CDR3 is 12 amino acids. The chain's CDR3 is CAWSYRGYEQYF. The CDR3 DNA follows: TGTGCCTGGAGTTACAGGGGTTACGAGCAGTACTTC.

J is TRBJ2-3 and V is TRBV11-1; 12 positions match TRBD2. V was clipped by 5 bases and J by 2 bases; unmatched bases: 5. CDR3 length equals 16 residues. Germline V gene data show CDR1 as SGHAT and CDR2 as FQDESV (reference sequence). CDR3 coding DNA: TGTGCCAGCAGCGATCGACTAGCGGGGGTCACAGATACGCAGTATTTT. Translated: CASSDRLAGVTDTQYF.

The rearrangement joins TRBV9 to TRBJ2-1, with TRBD2 as a possible D gene (7 bases). Germline assignment: CDR1 SGDLS and CDR2 YYNGEE. The V gene lost 0 bases and the J gene lost 8 bases, with 15 bases spanning the gap. The CDR3 has 15 residues. CDR3 region: CASSVGGGARDEQFF. CDR3 nucleotide sequence: TGTGCCAGCAGCGTAGGAGGGGGGGCCAGGGATGAGCAGTTCTTC.

CDR3 region: CASSYRDRGPAFF. CDR3 in DNA: TGTGCCAGCAGTTACCGGGACAGGGGACCGGCTTTCTTT. The chain employs TRBV6-5 and TRBJ1-1, with 10 positions matching TRBD1. Germline values: CDR1 MNHEY, CDR2 SVGAGI. With V trimmed by 2 bases and J by 11 bases, 5 bases remained unmatched. This CDR3 comprises 13 residues.

Turning to this clone: One end of the junction varies from germline; a read error may be responsible. V and J are TRBV6-5 and TRBJ2-5; tentatively, D is TRBD1 (6 bases). This CDR3 region has 15 residues. Germline CDR1 MNHEY, CDR2 SVGAGI. The CDR3 nucleotides are TGTGCCAGCAGTAACTCAGGGGTACGGGTAGAGACCCAGTACTTC. This translates into CASSNSGVRVETQYF.

The CDR3 reads CASSYSIGPGGEQYF. The CDR3 coding sequence is TGTGCCAGCAGTTACTCGATCGGGCCCGGAGGGGAGCAGTACTTC. The V call is TRBV6-5, the J call TRBJ2-7, with TRBD2 as a possible D gene (6 bases). Trimming left V 0 bases short and J 7 bases short, with 16 bases between. The CDR3 sequence is 15 residues long. In germline, CDR1 is MNHEY, CDR2 SVGAGI.

This clone was picked up one time. J is TRBJ2-4 and V is TRBV6-8; 9 positions agree with TRBD1. The CDR3 extends over 17 amino acids. V lost 4 bases to trimming and J lost 8 bases; unmatched junction nucleotides: 15. Germline CDR1 is MNHGY and CDR2 is SAAAGT. CDR3 residues: CASSLDSSEGQGDIQYF. For the CDR3, the DNA is TGTGCCAGCAGTTTGGATTCATCGGAGGGACAGGGAGACATTCAGTACTTC.

The sample holds a few counts of this clone. The chain employs TRBV2 and TRBJ1-1; TRBD1 might be the D (6 bases). Germline lookup yields CDR1 SNHLY and CDR2 FYNNEI. The V gene lost 6 bases and the J gene lost 8 bases, with 19 bases spanning the gap. The CDR3 extends over 14 amino acids. The DNA of the CDR3 is TGTGCCAGCAGCCGATTCCGAGAGACAGGAGAAGCTTTCTTT. Protein: CASSRFRETGEAFF.

The V and J genes are TRBV10-3 and TRBJ2-5; 14 bases are a match to TRBD2. CDR1 is ENHRY, CDR2 SYGVKD, per germline. V lost 6 bases, J lost 3 bases, and 6 bases stayed unmatched. The length of the CDR3 is 16 residues. CDR3 sequence (DNA): TGTGCCATCAGAGGGACTAGCGGGGGAGAGAAAGAGACCCAGTACTTC. Protein sequence: CAIRGTSGGEKETQYF.

This clone was observed a handful of times. This chain joins TRBV27 and TRBJ2-7; D is ambiguous. Looked up from germline, CDR1 is MNHEY and CDR2 is SMNVEV (reference sequence). Deletions cut 6 bases from V and 6 bases from J, with 15 bases between. This CDR3 comprises 13 residues. The CDR3 is CASSIQTPSEQYF. In DNA, the CDR3 is TGTGCCAGCAGCATCCAAACACCGTCCGAGCAGTACTTC.

The chain is built from TRBV10-3 and TRBJ1-5, with D perhaps TRBD1 (5 bases). CDR3 length equals 16 residues. With 0 bases removed from V and 2 bases from J, the gap between germline ends came to 11 bases. CDR1 and CDR2 from the germline V gene are ENHRY and SYGVKD. This CDR3 reads CAISESYRGGNQPQHF. The CDR3 region has the DNA TGTGCCATCAGTGAGTCGTATCGGGGGGGCAATCAGCCCCAGCATTTT.

The chain is built from TRBV6-1 and TRBJ2-1, with 9 bases that match TRBD2. This CDR3 region has 17 residues. Germline CDR1 and CDR2: MNHNS and SASEGT. Trimming cost V 0 bases and J 3 bases; bases outside gene matches: 6. The CDR3 protein is CASSEARGSGGYNEQFF. In nucleotides, the CDR3 is TGTGCCAGCAGTGAAGCGCGGGGTAGCGGGGGCTACAATGAGCAGTTCTTC.

The gene calls are TRBV19 and TRBJ1-4; 10 bases fit TRBD1. This CDR3 comprises 16 residues. Germline CDR1 LNHDA, CDR2 SQIVND (reference sequence). Germline trimming cut 5 bases from V and 7 bases from J; bases unmatched to any gene: 10. CDR3 in DNA: TGTGCCAGTAGTTTCCTCCGGGACAGGGGAGGTGAAAAACTGTTTTTT. This sequence encodes CASSFLRDRGGEKLFF. The variable domain in full, completed from reference TRBV19 and TRBJ1-4, reads DGGITQSPKYLFRKEGQNVTLSCEQNLNHDAMYWYRQDPGQGLRLIYYSQIVNDFQKGDIAEGYSVSREKKESFPLTVTSAQKNPTAFYLCASSFLRDRGGEKLFFGSGTQLSVL.

The genes are TRBV5-1 and TRBJ1-1; D uncertain. Germline assignment: CDR1 SGHRS and CDR2 YFSETQ. This CDR3 has 15 amino acids. With 0 bases removed from V and 1 base from J, the gap between germline ends came to 10 bases. CDR3 in amino acids: CASSLVSPGNTEAFF. CDR3 nucleotide sequence: TGCGCCAGCAGCTTGGTTTCTCCAGGGAACACTGAAGCTTTCTTT.

The chain is built from TRBV4-2 and TRBJ2-7, with TRBD2 identical over 11 bases. V gave up 2 bases and J gave up 0 bases; unmatched junction bases: 3. This CDR3 has 16 residues. The V gene's germline CDR1 is LGHNA and CDR2 YNFKEQ. The CDR3 DNA reads TGTGCCAGCAGCCAACATAGCGGGGGGGGCTCCTACGAGCAGTACTTC. Amino acid sequence: CASSQHSGGGSYEQYF.

This chain links TRBV2 with TRBJ2-3, with D unclear. Per the germline V gene, CDR1 is SNHLY and CDR2 is FYNNEI. The CDR3 extends over 19 amino acids. V was trimmed by 6 bases and J by 0 bases, leaving 25 bases between them. The chain's CDR3 is CASRPFLFRVDSSTDTQYF. The CDR3 nucleotides are TGTGCCAGCAGGCCCTTCTTATTTCGGGTTGACTCTAGCACAGATACGCAGTATTTT.

The chain is built from TRBV19 and TRBJ1-5; D is perhaps TRBD1 (5 bases). Germline V gives CDR1 LNHDA, CDR2 SQIVND (reference sequence). The CDR3 extends over 15 amino acids. V was shortened by 3 bases and J by 2 bases, with 11 bases between the two germline ends. Written as DNA, the CDR3 is TGTGCCAGTAGTATCGGGCAGGGTGGCAATCAGCCCCAGCATTTT. It yields the protein CASSIGQGGNQPQHF. Together with reference TRBV19 and TRBJ1-5, the CDR3 gives the full variable domain: DGGITQSPKYLFRKEGQNVTLSCEQNLNHDAMYWYRQDPGQGLRLIYYSQIVNDFQKGDIAEGYSVSREKKESFPLTVTSAQKNPTAFYLCASSIGQGGNQPQHFGDGTRLSIL.

The chain carries TRBV6-1 and TRBJ1-1; no reliable D call. Trimming took off 6 bases at V and 0 bases at J, with 14 bases between the two ends. The CDR3 runs to 15 residues. Germline V gene sequence: CDR1 MNHNS, CDR2 SASEGT. The CDR3 region has the DNA TGTGCCAGCAGCTCGAGCGGGCGACTGAACACTGAAGCTTTCTTT. It codes for CASSSSGRLNTEAFF.

The chain employs TRBV4-3 and TRBJ2-7, with TRBD1 identical over 9 bases. Germline CDR1 LGHNA, CDR2 YSLEER. V shed 2 bases and J 4 bases; nucleotides not matched to a gene: 3. The length of the CDR3 is 14 residues. CDR3 DNA sequence: TGCGCCAGCAGCCAACACAGGGGGCCGTACGAGCAGTACTTC. Translating gives CASSQHRGPYEQYF.

The chain recombines TRBV11-2 with TRBJ1-1; D uncertain. CDR1 is SGHAT and CDR2 is FQNNGV in the germline V gene. V lost 1 base to trimming and J lost 1 base, with 16 bases between them. The CDR3 extends over 17 amino acids. The CDR3 here is CASSLGRSITWNTEAFF. CDR3 in DNA: TGTGCCAGCAGCTTAGGGAGGTCCATAACCTGGAACACTGAAGCTTTCTTT.

J is TRBJ2-1 and V is TRBV19, with D tentatively TRBD2 (6 bases). The CDR3 spans 11 residues. Germline lookup yields CDR1 LNHDA and CDR2 SQIVND (reference sequence). Trimming took 6 bases from V and 10 from J, leaving 10 bases between them. The CDR3 nucleotides are TGTGCCAGTAGCCCGGGACTCGAGCAGTTCTTC. This codes for CASSPGLEQFF.

The chain is built from TRBV7-9 and TRBJ2-3, with 8 bases that match TRBD1. The V segment lost 1 base and the J segment 2 bases; nucleotides outside the gene matches: 14. Germline CDR1 reads SEHNR; CDR2 reads FQNEAQ (reference sequence). This CDR3 has 19 residues. CDR3: CASSLDFSTGGPLTDTQYF. CDR3 sequence (DNA): TGTGCCAGCAGCTTAGATTTTTCAACAGGGGGACCACTCACAGATACGCAGTATTTT.

This clone was recorded only once. The CDR3 DNA reads TGTGCCAGCAGTTTATTTCGGAGCGGGGGATCTAGCACAGATACGCAGTATTTT. The encoded protein is CASSLFRSGGSSTDTQYF. The V call is TRBV27, the J call TRBJ2-3; 8 bases are a match to TRBD2. Looked up from germline, CDR1 is MNHEY and CDR2 is SMNVEV (reference sequence). The CDR3 totals 18 residues. V shed 1 base, J shed 0 bases, and the junction held 9 bases outside the gene matches.

The gene calls are TRBV5-4 and TRBJ1-3; 8 positions agree with TRBD1. CDR1 and CDR2 (germline): SGHNT, YYREEE (reference sequence). V lost 5 bases, J lost 4 bases, and 8 bases stayed unmatched. The CDR3 runs to 15 residues. The CDR3 DNA sequence: TGTGCCAGCAGTTACGACAGGGGCCCAGGAAACACCATATATTTT. This gives the protein CASSYDRGPGNTIYF.

Concerning this clone: Mismatch with germline at one junction end may stem from a read error. CDR3 nucleotides: TGTGCTATCAACCCGTCGGGACAGCTGAACACTGAAGCTTTCTTT. Residues: CAINPSGQLNTEAFF. The chain combines TRBV10-3 with TRBJ1-1, with 7 bases aligning to TRBD1. The germline gives CDR1 ENHRY, CDR2 SYGVKD. CDR3 length: 15 residues.